This entry features one TCR beta chain sequence. Its antigen is still unknown. The CDR3 consists of 15 residues. Losses at the gene ends were 8 bases for V and 0 bases for J; bases not matched to a gene: 4. Looked up from germline, CDR1 is MNHEY and CDR2 is SVGEGT. This entry is derived from a study of identical twins. Overall study findings and caveats: Insertions were reduced in abundant cord blood beta clonotypes but not in memory repertoires.

Unique molecular identifiers were in the cDNA, with template-switch universal primer binding. From the 5' RACE reads, TCRdb called clonotypes with MiXCR, one entry per CDR3 protein. The sample lists 1,800,000 or so distinct CDR3 sequences; roughly a third were seen once. Sequenced: cord blood. The chain is built from TRBV6-2 or TRBV6-3 and TRBJ1-6; 7 positions match TRBD1. This TCR was recovered from a newborn girl in good health. CDR3 coding DNA: TGTGCCAGCGGGACAGCGAGCTCCTATAATTCACCCCTCCACTTT. Its protein product is CASGTASSYNSPLHF.